This is a list of T cell receptor beta chains from one sample in a study of T cell repertoires in cytomegalovirus infection. From the reads, TCRdb called clonotypes with MiXCR, one entry per CDR3 protein. Of about 140,000 distinct CDR3 sequences in the sample, under 8.5% are singletons; the top ten hold 18%. Sample: PBMCs. These receptors all stem from a human donor in good health (CMV status not recorded). Some clones in this sample may be carry-over from other donors' samples. Both conserved end residues are part of each CDR3. The D gene is left open where the match is weak. Expanded clones are given a class, and other clones once, few, many or no size at all.

TGTGCCAGCAGCTCAAACAGGTGGAGTGGCGGGGAGCTGTTTTTT | CASSSNRWSGGELFF | TRBJ2-2 | many | TRBV5-4 | NA
TGCGCCAGCAGCTTGGCAGGGGTAAGCAATCAGCCCCAGCATTTT | CASSLAGVSNQPQHF | TRBJ1-5 | NA | TRBV5-1 | NA
TGTGCCAGCAGACCCTCGCGGGGACAGCCCCAGCATTTT | CASRPSRGQPQHF | TRBJ1-5 | NA | TRBV27 | NA
TGTGCCAGCAGCTTATGGGGGACAGGGAGTATGAATGAGCAGTTCTTC | CASSLWGTGSMNEQFF | TRBJ2-1 | many | TRBV7-3 | TRBD1
TGTGCCAGCAGCTCCCCGGGAACTAGCGGGGGGACCACATACAATGAGCAGTTCTTC | CASSSPGTSGGTTYNEQFF | TRBJ2-1 | many | TRBV7-2 | TRBD2
TGTGCCAGCAGGATTCTTAGAGGACAGGCCTACAATGAGCAGTTCTTC | CASRILRGQAYNEQFF | TRBJ2-1 | many | TRBV6-1 | TRBD1
TGTGCCAGCAGCCGGGACAGGGGGCCGTATGGCTACACCTTC | CASSRDRGPYGYTF | TRBJ1-2 | few | TRBV7-2 | TRBD1
TGTGCCAGCAGACGGACAGAATACGAGCAGTACTTC | CASRRTEYEQYF | TRBJ2-7 | many | TRBV11-2 | NA
TGCAGTGCTAGAAACCAAATGGGGACTGCATACGAGCAGTACTTC | CSARNQMGTAYEQYF | TRBJ2-7 | few | TRBV20-1 | NA
TGTGCCAGCAGCTTAAGCGGGGGTCACCATGAGCAGTTCTTC | CASSLSGGHHEQFF | TRBJ2-1 | NA | TRBV7-4 | TRBD2
TGTGCCACCTGTGGGGGGCTGAACACTGAAGCTTTCTTT | CATCGGLNTEAFF | TRBJ1-1 | NA | TRBV28 | NA
TGTGCCAGTAGTAGCGGGGGTTATAATCAGCCCCAGCATTTT | CASSSGGYNQPQHF | TRBJ1-5 | NA | TRBV19 | NA
TGTGCCAGCACCCCCGGGGCCCCCCTCACAGATACGCAGTATTTT | CASTPGAPLTDTQYF | TRBJ2-3 | few | TRBV12-3/TRBV12-4 | NA
TGTGCCAGCAGCCAGAGACAGACTGGAAACACCATATATTTT | CASSQRQTGNTIYF | TRBJ1-3 | many | TRBV14 | NA
TGCAGCGTGGTAGCGGGCACCACAGATACGCAGTATTTT | CSVVAGTTDTQYF | TRBJ2-3 | NA | TRBV29-1 | TRBD2
TGTGCCACCAGCCATCACGGGGGAGAGACCCAGTACTTC | CATSHHGGETQYF | TRBJ2-5 | many | TRBV15 | NA
TGTGCCAGCAGCACCCACAGGGGGCATTACGAGCAGTACTTC | CASSTHRGHYEQYF | TRBJ2-7 | many | TRBV11-2 | TRBD1
TGTGCCAGCAGCCGGAGCGGGGGGGGAGATACGCAGTATTTT | CASSRSGGGDTQYF | TRBJ2-3 | many | TRBV7-2 | TRBD2
TGTGCCAGTAGTATTGCAGGGGTTAACCATCAGCCCCAGCATTTT | CASSIAGVNHQPQHF | TRBJ1-5 | few | TRBV19 | NA
TGTGCCAGCAGCCCGCGCCGGTCCCAAGAGACCCAGTACTTC | CASSPRRSQETQYF | TRBJ2-5 | many | TRBV7-8 | NA
TGTGCCAGCAACCTCGGCGGGGGGATTGGCGCAGATACGCAGTATTTT | CASNLGGGIGADTQYF | TRBJ2-3 | few | TRBV11-2 | TRBD2
TGTGCCAGCAGCTTAGATGACAGTTCCTACAATGAGCAGTTCTTC | CASSLDDSSYNEQFF | TRBJ2-1 | many | TRBV7-9 | NA
TGTGCCAGTAGTAAGGGGACAGGGGGCTATTATAGCAATCAGCCCCAGCATTTT | CASSKGTGGYYSNQPQHF | TRBJ1-5 | many | TRBV19 | TRBD1
TGTGCCAGCACCATTCTGGGGGGAAGAGCCTGGAGTGGAGAGCAGTACTTC | CASTILGGRAWSGEQYF | TRBJ2-7 | medium-sized | TRBV28 | NA
TGCAGCTTTTGGGCCCTCGGGGGCTACACCTTC | CSFWALGGYTF | TRBJ1-2 | few | TRBV29-1 | NA
TGTGCCAGCAGCCGACTGAGCGGACCGATTACTGAGCAGTTCTTC | CASSRLSGPITEQFF | TRBJ2-1 | many | TRBV7-2 | NA
TGTGCCAGCAGAAGCCGGGACGGATATGAGGTAGAGACCCAGTACTTC | CASRSRDGYEVETQYF | TRBJ2-5 | NA | TRBV7-9 | NA
TGCGCCAGCACCGACTCCCCGGACAGATCTAATGAAAAACTGTTTTTT | CASTDSPDRSNEKLFF | TRBJ1-4 | NA | TRBV5-1 | NA
TGTGCCACCAGCAGAGGCCATAAAGGGTCGGGGGTCTACGAGCAGTACTTC | CATSRGHKGSGVYEQYF | TRBJ2-7 | many | TRBV15 | NA
TGTGCCAGCAGCCCCGGGACTAGCCCTTCCCTTGAGCAGTTCTTC | CASSPGTSPSLEQFF | TRBJ2-1 | NA | TRBV7-6 | TRBD2
TGTGCCAGCCGCAAGCAGGGGAGGAATTACGAGCAGTACTTC | CASRKQGRNYEQYF | TRBJ2-7 | few | TRBV5-8 | NA
TGTGCCAGCAGCTTGGGACAGACAAAGAACACTGAAGCTTTCTTT | CASSLGQTKNTEAFF | TRBJ1-1 | few | TRBV7-3 | TRBD1